A single sample is the source of the 6 T cell receptor beta chains below, sequenced in a study of circulating CD8 cells and anti-PD-1 response in melanoma (dated by TCRdb to the early 2020s). Four subsets defined by PD-1 and/or TIGIT were sorted from live CD3+CD8+TCRalphabeta+ cells on a BD FACSAria II cell sorter. These reads were obtained on a NextSeq 500. The QIAseq Immune Repertoire RNA Library Kit, Human TCR Panel, was used to prepare TCR libraries from roughly 15 ng of total RNA. TCRdb reanalyzed the raw reads on its own, using fastp at Q25 for trimming and MiXCR for clone calling, and kept in-frame beta chains. Each CDR3 protein gets just one entry, which takes the most common genes and DNA from the rows behind it. This sample lists about 1,200 distinct CDR3 sequences; around 9.9% were detected once. The ten largest clones represent roughly 13% of the sample. The sample in question was CD8+ T cells from PBMCs, obtained at baseline or after one month of anti-PD-1 therapy (not recorded which). The receptors derive from a human donor with melanoma.

In its sample, this clonotype is medium-sized. The gene calls are TRBV27 and TRBJ1-1; 7 bases are shared with TRBD1. CDR3 size: 14 residues. The V segment lost 0 bases and the J segment 7 bases; nucleotides outside the gene matches: 5. Germline V CDR1 and CDR2: MNHEY, SMNVEV (reference sequence). CDR3 amino acids: CASSLSGGTDEAFF. In DNA, the CDR3 is TGTGCCAGCAGTTTATCGGGGGGGACAGATGAAGCTTTCTTT.

By proportion, this clonotype is medium-sized (0.01 to 0.1%). V gene TRBV5-8 combines with J gene TRBJ2-2, with D uncertain. Per germline, CDR1 SGHTS and CDR2 YDEGEE. V was pared by 5 bases and J by 7 bases, with 21 bases between. This CDR3 comprises 16 residues. The CDR3 DNA follows: TGTGCCAGCAGTTCCGGACCAGCCTGGGTCAGCGGGGAGCTGTTTTTT. It translates to CASSSGPAWVSGELFF.

Details on this clonotype: This may arise from a read error, as a much more abundant clone is one base away. The conserved phenylalanine or tryptophan is not found at the CDR3 terminus, so this likely reflects a read error. The rearrangement uses TRBV27 and TRBJ2-1; D possibly corresponds to TRBD1 (8 bases). The CDR3 runs 15 residues. In germline, CDR1 is MNHEY, CDR2 SMNVEV (reference sequence). V lost 6 bases and J 2 bases, leaving 14 bases between the germline ends. The CDR3, as DNA: TGTGCCAGCAGCCAAACAGGGGGGGCCTACAATGAGCAGTTCCTC. Protein: CASSQTGGAYNEQFL.

This chain connects TRBV6-1 to TRBJ2-2, with a tentative D call TRBD1 (5 bases). The germline V and J ends were trimmed by 1 base and 6 bases, with 12 bases remaining between them. Germline values: CDR1 MNHNS, CDR2 SASEGT. The CDR3 sequence is 15 residues long. CDR3 loop: CASSEVGWTSGELFF. CDR3 nucleotide sequence: TGTGCCAGCAGTGAAGTTGGGTGGACATCCGGGGAGCTGTTTTTT.

This clonotype is deemed medium-sized. The rearrangement uses TRBV27 and TRBJ1-6; weak D call: TRBD1 (5 bases). The germline gives CDR1 MNHEY, CDR2 SMNVEV (reference sequence). V dropped 6 bases and J dropped 10 bases, with 25 bases sitting between them. The CDR3 contains 17 residues. CDR3 nucleotide sequence: TGTGCCAGCAGCCTACTTGGGGGAGGGACGGCCACATCACCCCTCCACTTT. Translation: CASSLLGGGTATSPLHF.

This clonotype is deemed medium-sized. J is TRBJ2-3 and V is TRBV7-3; 14 bases line up with TRBD2. The CDR3 length is 17 residues. The germline V gene has CDR1 SGHTA and CDR2 FQGTGA. Trimming at V came to 5 bases and at J to 2 bases, leaving 6 bases not matched to a gene. The CDR3, as DNA: TGTGCCAGCAGCCCCTGGGGACTAGCGGGGGACACAGATACGCAGTATTTT. This gives the protein CASSPWGLAGDTDTQYF. The whole variable domain, remainder taken from reference TRBV7-3 and TRBJ2-3, is GAGVSQTPSNKVTEKGKYVELRCDPISGHTALYWYRQSLGQGPEFLIYFQGTGAADDSGLPNDRFFAVRPEGSVSTLKIQRTERGDSAVYLCASSPWGLAGDTDTQYFGPGTRLTVL.